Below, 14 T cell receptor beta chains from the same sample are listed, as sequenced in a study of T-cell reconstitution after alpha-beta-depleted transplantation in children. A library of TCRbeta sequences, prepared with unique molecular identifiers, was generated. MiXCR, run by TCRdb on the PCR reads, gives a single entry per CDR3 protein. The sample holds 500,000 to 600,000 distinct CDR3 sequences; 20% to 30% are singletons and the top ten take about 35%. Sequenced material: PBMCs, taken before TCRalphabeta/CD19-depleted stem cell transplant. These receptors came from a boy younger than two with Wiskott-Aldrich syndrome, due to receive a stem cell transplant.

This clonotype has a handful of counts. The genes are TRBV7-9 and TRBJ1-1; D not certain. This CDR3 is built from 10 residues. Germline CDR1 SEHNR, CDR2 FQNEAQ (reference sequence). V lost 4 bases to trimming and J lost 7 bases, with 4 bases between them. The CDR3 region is CASSSDEAFF. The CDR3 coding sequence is TGTGCCAGCAGCTCCGATGAAGCTTTCTTT.

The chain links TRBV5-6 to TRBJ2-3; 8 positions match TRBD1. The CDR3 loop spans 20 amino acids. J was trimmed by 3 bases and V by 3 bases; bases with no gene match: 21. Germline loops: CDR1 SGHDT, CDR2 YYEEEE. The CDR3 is CASSSRTDRGQVRGTDTQYF. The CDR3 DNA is TGTGCCAGCAGCTCCAGAACAGACAGGGGACAAGTTCGTGGGACAGATACGCAGTATTTT.

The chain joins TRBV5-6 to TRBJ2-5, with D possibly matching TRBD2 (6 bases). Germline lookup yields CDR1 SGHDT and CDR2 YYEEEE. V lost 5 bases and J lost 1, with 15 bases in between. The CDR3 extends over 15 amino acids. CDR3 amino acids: CASRHDSGGQETQYF. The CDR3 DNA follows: TGTGCCAGCAGGCATGATAGCGGAGGCCAAGAGACCCAGTACTTC. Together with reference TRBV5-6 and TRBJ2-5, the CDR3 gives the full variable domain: DAGVTQSPTHLIKTRGQQVTLRCSPKSGHDTVSWYQQALGQGPQFIFQYYEEEERQRGNFPDRFSGHQFPNYSSELNVNALLLGDSALYLCASRHDSGGQETQYFGPGTRLLVL.

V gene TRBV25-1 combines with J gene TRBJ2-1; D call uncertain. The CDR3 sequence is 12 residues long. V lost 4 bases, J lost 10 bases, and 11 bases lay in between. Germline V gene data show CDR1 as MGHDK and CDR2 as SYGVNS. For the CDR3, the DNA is TGTGCCAGCAGTGTCAACTTCAACGAGCAGTTCTTC. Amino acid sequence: CASSVNFNEQFF.

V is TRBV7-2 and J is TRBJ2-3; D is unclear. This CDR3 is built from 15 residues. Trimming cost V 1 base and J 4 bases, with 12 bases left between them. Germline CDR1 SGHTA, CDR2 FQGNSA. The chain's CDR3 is CASSLVGSEADTQYF. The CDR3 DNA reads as TGTGCCAGCAGCTTAGTCGGTTCCGAGGCAGATACGCAGTATTTT.

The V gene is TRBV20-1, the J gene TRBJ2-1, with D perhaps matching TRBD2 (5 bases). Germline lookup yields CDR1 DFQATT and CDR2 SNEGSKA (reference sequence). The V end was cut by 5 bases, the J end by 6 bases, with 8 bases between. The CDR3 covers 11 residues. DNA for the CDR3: TGCAGTGCTCGGGGAGTCAATGAGCAGTTCTTC. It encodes CSARGVNEQFF.

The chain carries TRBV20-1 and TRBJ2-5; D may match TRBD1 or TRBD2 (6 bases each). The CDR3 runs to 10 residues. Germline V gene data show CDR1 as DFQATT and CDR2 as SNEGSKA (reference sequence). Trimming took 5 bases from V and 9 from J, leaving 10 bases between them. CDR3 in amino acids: CSAGRGAQYF. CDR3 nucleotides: TGCAGTGCTGGTAGGGGGGCCCAGTACTTC.

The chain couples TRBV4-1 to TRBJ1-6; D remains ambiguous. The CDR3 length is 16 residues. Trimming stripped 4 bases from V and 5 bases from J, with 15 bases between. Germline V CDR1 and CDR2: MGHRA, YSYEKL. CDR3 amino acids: CASSLVRVQNNSPLHF. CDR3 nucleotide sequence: TGCGCCAGCAGCCTCGTGAGGGTGCAGAATAATTCACCCCTCCACTTT.

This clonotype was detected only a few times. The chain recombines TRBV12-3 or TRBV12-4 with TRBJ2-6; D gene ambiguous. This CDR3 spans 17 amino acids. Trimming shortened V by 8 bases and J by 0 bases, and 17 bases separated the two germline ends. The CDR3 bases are TGTGCCAGCGGTACCCAGCGTCGGATCTCTGGGGCCAACGTCCTGACTTTC. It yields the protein CASGTQRRISGANVLTF.

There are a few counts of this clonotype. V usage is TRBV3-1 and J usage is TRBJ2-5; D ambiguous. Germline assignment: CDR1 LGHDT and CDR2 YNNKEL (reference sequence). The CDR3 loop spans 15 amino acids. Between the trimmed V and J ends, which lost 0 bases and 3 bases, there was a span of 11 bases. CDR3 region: CASSQEGRREETQYF. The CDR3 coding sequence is TGTGCCAGCAGCCAAGAGGGCCGCCGAGAAGAGACCCAGTACTTC.

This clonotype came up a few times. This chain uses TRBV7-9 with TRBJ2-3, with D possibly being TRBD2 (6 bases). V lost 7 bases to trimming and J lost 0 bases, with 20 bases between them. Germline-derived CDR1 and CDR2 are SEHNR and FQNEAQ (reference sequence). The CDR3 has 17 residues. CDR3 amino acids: CASNYIAVKTSTDTQYF. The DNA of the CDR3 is TGTGCCAGCAACTATATAGCGGTAAAGACTAGCACAGATACGCAGTATTTT.

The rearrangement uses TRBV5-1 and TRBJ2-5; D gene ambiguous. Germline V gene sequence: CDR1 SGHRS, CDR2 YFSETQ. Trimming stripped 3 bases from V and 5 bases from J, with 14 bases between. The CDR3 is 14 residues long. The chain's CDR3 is CASSSPPAWETQYF. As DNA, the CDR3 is TGCGCCAGCAGCTCCCCCCCAGCGTGGGAGACCCAGTACTTC.

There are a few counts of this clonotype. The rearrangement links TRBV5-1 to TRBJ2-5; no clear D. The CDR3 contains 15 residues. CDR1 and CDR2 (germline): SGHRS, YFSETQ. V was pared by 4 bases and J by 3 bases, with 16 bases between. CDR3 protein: CASSGEGVPEETQYF. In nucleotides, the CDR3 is TGCGCCAGCAGCGGGGAAGGAGTCCCCGAAGAGACCCAGTACTTC.

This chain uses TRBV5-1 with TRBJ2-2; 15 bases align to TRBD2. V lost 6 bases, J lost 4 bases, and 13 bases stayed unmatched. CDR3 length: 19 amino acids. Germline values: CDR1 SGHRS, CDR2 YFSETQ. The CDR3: CASMKTGLAGGRRTGELFF. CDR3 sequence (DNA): TGCGCCAGCATGAAAACGGGACTAGCGGGAGGACGACGCACCGGGGAGCTGTTTTTT.